These 4 T cell receptor beta chains originate from one sample sequenced in a study of blood T cell repertoires in COVID-19. Assay used: immunoSEQ multiplex PCR; TCRdb lists only in-frame clones, some missing. The repertoire consists of some 270,000 clones, with about 90% occurring once and the leading ten covering 2.5% to 3.5%. The sequenced sample was PBMCs or T cells enriched from blood (not recorded which). Receptors were obtained from a middle-aged woman who had been exposed to COVID-19.

This chain links TRBV7-2 with TRBJ1-1; 10 bases are a match to TRBD1. This CDR3 comprises 14 residues. J lost 5 bases, V lost 8 bases, and 8 bases had no gene match. The germline CDR1 and CDR2 sequences are SGHTA and FQGNSA. The CDR3 coding sequence is TGTGCCAGCGGGAGACAGGGGGCGTTTACTGAAGCTTTCTTT. Encoded protein: CASGRQGAFTEAFF.

The rearrangement uses TRBV4-2 and TRBJ1-4; 9 bases line up with TRBD1. Germline CDR1 LGHNA, CDR2 YNFKEQ. The CDR3 is 16 residues long. Trimming cost V 3 bases and J 5 bases; bases outside gene matches: 7. CDR3: CASSQMNRGQNEKLFF. The CDR3 DNA reads as TGTGCCAGCAGCCAGATGAACAGGGGGCAGAATGAAAAACTGTTTTTT.

The V and J genes are TRBV24-1 and TRBJ1-5, with D tentatively TRBD1 (6 bases). This CDR3 spans 16 amino acids. Trimming stripped 7 bases from V and 2 bases from J, with 17 bases between. CDR1 is KGHDR, CDR2 SFDVKD, per germline. The CDR3 is CATSRRGAGGNQPQHF. The DNA for the CDR3 is TGTGCCACCAGCAGGCGGGGGGCAGGGGGCAATCAGCCCCAGCATTTT.

The chain carries TRBV30 and TRBJ1-6, with TRBD1 identical over 7 bases. With 3 bases clipped from V and 6 bases from J, the junction kept 8 bases outside the gene matches. The CDR3 length is 15 residues. Per germline, CDR1 GTSNPN and CDR2 SVGIG (reference sequence). The CDR3 DNA reads as TGTGCCTGGAGACTACCGGGACAGACTAATTCACCCCTCCACTTT. Translating it yields CAWRLPGQTNSPLHF.